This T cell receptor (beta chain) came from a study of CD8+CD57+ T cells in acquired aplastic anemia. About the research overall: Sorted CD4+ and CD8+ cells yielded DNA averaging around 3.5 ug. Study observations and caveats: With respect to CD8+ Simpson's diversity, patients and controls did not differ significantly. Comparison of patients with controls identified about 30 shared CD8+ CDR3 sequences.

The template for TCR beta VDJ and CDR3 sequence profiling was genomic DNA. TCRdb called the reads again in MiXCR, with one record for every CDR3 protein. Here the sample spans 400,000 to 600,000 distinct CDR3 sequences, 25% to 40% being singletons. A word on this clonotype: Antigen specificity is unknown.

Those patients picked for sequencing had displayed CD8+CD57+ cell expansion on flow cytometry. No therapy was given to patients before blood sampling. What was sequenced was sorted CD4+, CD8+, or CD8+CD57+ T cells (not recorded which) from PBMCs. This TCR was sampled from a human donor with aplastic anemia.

The CDR3 protein is CASSQQLRTGDLNQPQHF. CDR3 sequence (DNA): TGCGCCAGCAGCCAGCAGCTCCGCACAGGGGACCTAAATCAGCCCCAGCATTTT. The chain is built from TRBV4-3 and TRBJ1-5, with 7 bases identical to TRBD1. The ends lost 3 bases at V and 4 bases at J; junction bases unmatched: 15. Germline V gene data show CDR1 as LGHNA and CDR2 as YSLEER. The CDR3 covers 18 residues.